This is a list of T cell receptor beta chains from one sample in a study of identical twins. TCRdb re-called the 5' RACE reads through MiXCR, storing one row per CDR3 protein. The sample has 450,000 or so distinct CDR3 sequences, 12% to 15% seen once. This sample was shared with a second study, whose subject was yellow fever vaccine responses in identical twins.

The sample comprised CD4+ T cells sorted from blood. These TCRs come from a woman in her late teens or twenties in good health. Each CDR3 is given with its conserved first and last residue. The D gene is left open where the match is weak. The size of a clone is reported for some rows only, either as once, few or many, or as a class for expanded clones.

J | size | D | V | DNA | CDR3
TRBJ2-4 | . | TRBD1 | TRBV10-3 | TGTGCCATCAGGGACTCACAGGGGGCGCAGGACATTCAGTACTTC | CAIRDSQGAQDIQYF
TRBJ1-1 | . | . | TRBV12-3/TRBV12-4 | TGTGCCAGCAGTTTGCGGTCCGGGGCAGGGACTGAAGCTTTCTTT | CASSLRSGAGTEAFF
TRBJ2-3 | . | TRBD2 | TRBV20-1 | TGCAGTGCTCCCCGACTAGCGGGAGGGGATACGCAGTATTTT | CSAPRLAGGDTQYF
TRBJ2-1 | . | . | TRBV5-1 | TGCGCCAGCAGCCCGCAAGGGACCGGGATAGGGGGTGAGCAGTTCTTC | CASSPQGTGIGGEQFF
TRBJ2-1 | . | TRBD2 | TRBV7-8 | TGTGCCAGCAGCGACCGAAGGAAGACTAGCGTGGATTACAATGAGCAGTTCTTC | CASSDRRKTSVDYNEQFF
TRBJ2-1 | . | . | TRBV4-3 | TGCGCTAGCAGCAACGGGGGCGGGAGTATAGGAGATGAGCAGTTCTTC | CASSNGGGSIGDEQFF
TRBJ2-5 | . | . | TRBV5-1 | TGCGCCAGCAGCTCCGGAAGAGGGGAGACCCAGTACTTC | CASSSGRGETQYF
TRBJ2-2 | few | . | TRBV27 | TGTGCCAGCTTTCAATGGGGGGACACCGGGGAGCTGTTTTTT | CASFQWGDTGELFF
TRBJ1-6 | . | . | TRBV27 | TGTGCCAGCAGTTTACCGACAGGCAATTCACCCCTCCACTTT | CASSLPTGNSPLHF
TRBJ2-3 | . | TRBD2 | TRBV12-3/TRBV12-4 | TGTGCCAGCAGCCTAGCGGGAGTGGATTTTAGCACAGATACGCAGTATTTT | CASSLAGVDFSTDTQYF
TRBJ2-5 | few | . | TRBV21-1 | TGTGCCAGCAGCAATGATTGCGGACAGGATGAAGAGACCCAGTACTTC | CASSNDCGQDEETQYF
TRBJ2-7 | . | . | TRBV6-2/TRBV6-3 | TGTGCCAGCAGTTACCCTGACAGGCTGGGATCCTACGAGCAGTACTTC | CASSYPDRLGSYEQYF
TRBJ2-4 | many | . | TRBV6-2/TRBV6-3 | TGTGCCAGCAGTTACTCCCCGATCGGATACATTCAGTACTTC | CASSYSPIGYIQYF
TRBJ2-1 | few | . | TRBV2 | TGTGCCGTCAATCCAGGACAGAGCCCCAATGAGCAGTTCTTC | CAVNPGQSPNEQFF